This T cell receptor (beta chain) is drawn from a study of blood T cells in healthy people across ages (dated by TCRdb to the mid-2010s). Describing the broader study: In model experiments, template switching captured about one uniquely barcoded TCR beta cDNA molecule for every two T cells. Four age groups were formed from the donors: young (average approximately 15 years), middle-aged (less than 40), aged (62) and long-lived (approximately 78). The study analyzed two additional independent replicas of 1 million unique cDNA reads from the same blood draw for two donors, one aged 18 to 30 and one aged 80 or older. To avoid experimental bias, donors of different ages were spread randomly across the sequencing lanes. The study measured age-related changes in TCR beta repertoire diversity using deep sequencing normalized with unique cDNA molecular identifiers.

To prepare the library, 5' RACE was applied. The instrument given in TCRdb is Illumina HiSeq 2500. A second PCR of about 6 to 12 cycles was performed with a sample-barcoded 5' primer and a J-beta primer mix. Each TCR beta cDNA molecule received a unique molecular identifier from a template-switch 5' adaptor carrying 12 random nucleotides. Each sample yielded at least 3 million CDR3-containing paired-end reads. The Mint cDNA synthesis kit, primed by a TRBC-specific oligonucleotide, was used to synthesize first-strand cDNA from all RNA. After uracil-DNA glycosylase treatment, a first 18-cycle PCR used universal primers M1SS and BC2_uni_R on all cDNA. Per the authors' processing: Normalization of each sample was performed by random selection of 1 million high-quality reads, each carrying a distinct molecular identifier. Reads with shared molecular identifiers were discarded instead of being binned into consensus sequences. MiTCR, with a Q25 quality threshold and the strictest error-elimination algorithm, was used for CDR3 identification, clonotype clustering and error correction. A nonparametric unseen species model with Euler transformation was used to estimate lower-bound total TCR beta diversity. Using fastp at Q25 and MiXCR, TCRdb reprocessed the public reads and kept productive beta chains. Each entry is one CDR3 protein sequence, shown with its most common DNA and genes. In this record, the V and J calls reflect TCRdb's handling and not the investigators' own analysis. The sample profile shows around 750,000 distinct CDR3 sequences; about 53% of them were found once. 41% of the sample rests with the top ten.

Points on this clonotype: What antigen it recognizes has not been identified. No base-level quality is on record; no much larger clone is a single base apart.

General conclusions and limits of the study: A strong correlation was found between observed TCR beta diversity and the percentage of naive T cells measured by flow cytometry. Conclusive comparison of naive and antigen-experienced compartments was prevented by the profiling of bulk unsorted PBMCs. Compared with the aged group, the long-lived group had more naive CD4+ T cells, fewer expanded clones and increased TCR diversity, a pattern suggesting age selection. Observed TCR beta diversity per million T cells fell roughly linearly with age, and a significant reduction was already apparent by age roughly 40. Estimates of total diversity from one million sequenced T cells were regarded as lower bounds and underestimates. Because donor CMV infection status was unknown, age-related changes in expanded clonotypes were potentially confounded.

The donors were roughly 39 Caucasian individuals from Russia, aged roughly 6 to 100 years, who were systemically healthy. Each donor gave ten milliliters of peripheral blood, collected into EDTA-treated Vacutainer tubes. Ficoll-Paque density-gradient centrifugation was used to isolate PBMCs, with at least 7 million obtained per sample. Total RNA was extracted from PBMCs with Trizol reagent, with at least 5 micrograms obtained per sample. Naive CD45RAhigh/CD27high T cell percentages were measured by flow cytometry on a PBMC aliquot from every donor. CDR1 and CDR2 are drawn from the germline V gene: SGHAT, FQNNGV. Trimming removed 5 bases from V and 7 bases from J, leaving 18 bases between the germline ends. The CDR3 contains 14 residues, cysteine and phenylalanine counted. Kept here is only the CDR3 DNA, which spans 42 bases and is read in frame from base 1.

This sequence uses TRBV11-2 and TRBJ2-7, with the D gene uncertain. Specimen: blood. This sequence originates from a man older than 75 in good health. Here the CDR3 is given as CASSPLVGWNEQYF. The DNA sequence reads TGTGCCAGCAGCCCCCTTGTTGGTTGGAATGAGCAGTACTTC.